The subject of this entry is one T cell receptor beta chain. The record originates from a study of blood T cell repertoires in COVID-19. Study at large: The United States, Italy and Spain were the sources of the acute and convalescent COVID-19 samples. PBMCs, B-cell-depleted T cells, or T cells provided the cDNA or gDNA that made up the material.

Between the trimmed V and J ends, which lost 3 bases and 8 bases, there was a span of 16 bases. CDR1 KGHSH and CDR2 LQKENI come from the germline V gene. This CDR3 has 14 amino acids. Original data processing: Nucleated cell counts were estimated from reference gene primer amplification. The table came from immunoSEQ multiplex PCR; TCRdb's copy has only in-frame clones and leaves some out. D and trimming were read from the DNA, whereas the V and J calls and clone size are those reported in that table. The sample lists 50,000 to 65,000 clones, roughly 86% occurring once. The receptor comes from a man aged 50 to 59 with active COVID-19. The sample comprised peripheral blood. J is TRBJ1-1 and V is TRBV18, with D maybe TRBD1 (6 bases). The CDR3 DNA is TGTGCCAGCTCACCTAGTACAGGGAACCCGGAAGCTTTCTTT. It is translated as CASSPSTGNPEAFF.